This T cell receptor (beta chain) was sequenced for a study of control samples from healthy donors and cancer patients. Using immunoSEQ multiplex PCR, the repertoire was profiled, and TCRdb retains in-frame clones only, with some absent. The sample has some 220,000 clones; roughly 94% are singletons. Trimming left V 0 bases short and J 7 bases short, with 14 bases between. CDR1 and CDR2 from the germline V gene are SGHRS and YFSETQ. The CDR3 loop spans 16 amino acids. This clonotype was sampled from a middle-aged man in good health. Sequenced: blood. V gene TRBV5-1 combines with J gene TRBJ1-6, with D tentatively TRBD1 (5 bases). CDR3: CASSLVPRDGNSPLHF. The DNA of the CDR3 is TGCGCCAGCAGCTTGGTCCCCAGGGATGGAAATTCACCCCTCCACTTT.